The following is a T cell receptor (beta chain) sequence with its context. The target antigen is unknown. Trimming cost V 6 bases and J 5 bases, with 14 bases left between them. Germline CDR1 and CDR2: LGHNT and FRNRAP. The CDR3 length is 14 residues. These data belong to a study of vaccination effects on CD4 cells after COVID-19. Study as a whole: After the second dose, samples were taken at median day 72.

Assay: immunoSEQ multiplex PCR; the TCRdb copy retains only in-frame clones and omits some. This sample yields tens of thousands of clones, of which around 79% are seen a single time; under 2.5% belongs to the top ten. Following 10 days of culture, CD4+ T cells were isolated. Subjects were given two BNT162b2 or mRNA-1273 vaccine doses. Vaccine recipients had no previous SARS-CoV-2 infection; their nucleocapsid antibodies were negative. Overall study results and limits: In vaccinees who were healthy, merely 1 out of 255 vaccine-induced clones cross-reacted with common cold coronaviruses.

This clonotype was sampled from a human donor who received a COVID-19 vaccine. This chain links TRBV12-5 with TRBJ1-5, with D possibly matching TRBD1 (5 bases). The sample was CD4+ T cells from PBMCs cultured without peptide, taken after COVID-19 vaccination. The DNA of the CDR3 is TGTGCTAGTGGCCCTTCAGGGTCGTATCAGCCCCAGCATTTT. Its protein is CASGPSGSYQPQHF.